The clone carrying this T cell receptor (beta chain) was observed a few times. No antigen is known for it. The sample comes from a study of vaccination and CD4 T cells after COVID-19. Germline V CDR1 and CDR2: MNHEY, SVGEGT. V was pared by 4 bases and J by 10 bases, with 11 bases between. This CDR3 is 13 amino acids long. Cultured CD4+ T cell DNA was sequenced using the Oncomine TCR Beta short-read assay. TCRdb passed the PCR reads through MiXCR, listing each CDR3 protein once. The sample has approximately 12,000 distinct CDR3 sequences, 53% seen once. Treatment specified: roughly 10-day PBMC culture with coronavirus spike peptide pools or control peptides (ViraFEST assay).

The source material was CD4+ T cells from blood, cultured in vitro. This clonotype was sampled from a human donor who had recovered from COVID-19. V gene TRBV6-2 or TRBV6-3 combines with J gene TRBJ1-6; no clear D gene. CDR3 sequence: CASSLWVESPLHF. CDR3 coding DNA: TGTGCCAGCAGTTTGTGGGTTGAATCACCCCTCCACTTT.